The present T cell receptor (beta chain) was sequenced within a study of blood T cell repertoires in COVID-19. Study in general: Samples representing acute and convalescent COVID-19 were sourced from the United States, Italy and Spain. T cells, B-cell-depleted T cells, or PBMCs supplied cDNA or gDNA.

Study processing details: The assay estimated nucleated cells by amplifying reference gene primers. Data came from immunoSEQ multiplex PCR; TCRdb stores just in-frame clones and leaves some out. V and J calls plus clone size are reproduced from that table; the DNA served to infer D and trimming. Among about 94,000 clones listed, more than 80% were seen once. The length of the CDR3 is 15 residues. V lost 4 bases to trimming and J lost 0 bases; unmatched junction nucleotides: 4. Germline CDR1 and CDR2: SGHRS and YFSETQ. The sequence derives from a woman at least 80 years old with acute or convalescent COVID-19. The V call is TRBV5-1, the J call TRBJ1-1, with 9 bases identical to TRBD1. Sequencing input: peripheral blood. The CDR3 bases are TGCGCCAGCAGCAGGACAGGGGCCCTGAACACTGAAGCTTTCTTT. This translates into CASSRTGALNTEAFF. Based on the CDR3 plus reference TRBV5-1 and TRBJ1-1, the full variable domain is KAGVTQTPRYLIKTRGQQVTLSCSPISGHRSVSWYQQTPGQGLQFLFEYFSETQRNKGNFPGRFSGRQFSNSRSEMNVSTLELGDSALYLCASSRTGALNTEAFFGQGTRLTVV.